This T cell receptor beta chain was found in a study of T cell changes during pregnancy in multiple sclerosis. Per the germline V gene, CDR1 is GTSNPN and CDR2 is SVGIG (reference sequence). This CDR3 is built from 14 residues. Deletions cut 0 bases from V and 1 base from J, with 10 bases between. The assay was immunoSEQ multiplex PCR, and TCRdb's table has in-frame clones only and misses some. This table has more than 80,000 clones, roughly 96% appearing once. Source: peripheral blood, taken in the second trimester of pregnancy. This sequence originates from a female donor with multiple sclerosis, enrolled in a pregnancy study. V gene TRBV30 combines with J gene TRBJ2-7; D possibly corresponds to TRBD2 (6 bases). For the CDR3, the DNA is TGTGCCTGGAGTGTAGGTGGGGGGTCCTACGAGCAGTACTTC. Residues: CAWSVGGGSYEQYF.